One sample yielded the 10 T cell receptor beta chains listed below, sequenced in a study of blood T cell repertoires in COVID-19. Produced via immunoSEQ multiplex PCR; TCRdb's table is partial and in-frame only. The data hold about 200,000 clones, with approximately 78% observed a single time. The source material was peripheral blood. The receptors were sampled from a woman aged 80 or over with COVID-19, enrolled during active disease.

The V call is TRBV5-4, the J call TRBJ1-4; D may be TRBD1 (5 bases). V dropped 7 bases and J dropped 6 bases, with 13 bases sitting between them. This CDR3 comprises 13 residues. CDR1 and CDR2 (germline): SGHNT, YYREEE (reference sequence). In DNA, the CDR3 is TGTGCCAGCGGACGGCGGGGCGATGAAAAACTGTTTTTT. It yields the protein CASGRRGDEKLFF.

V usage is TRBV7-8 and J usage is TRBJ2-7; perhaps TRBD2 as D (6 bases). CDR1 SGHVS and CDR2 FQNEAQ come from the germline V gene. Deletions cut 4 bases from V and 3 bases from J, with 13 bases between. The CDR3 covers 14 residues. The CDR3 sequence is CASSYAGLRYEQYF. The CDR3, as DNA: TGTGCCAGCAGCTATGCGGGGTTGCGCTACGAGCAGTACTTC.

The rearrangement links TRBV29-1 to TRBJ1-1, with TRBD1 as a possible D gene (6 bases). The germline V gene has CDR1 SQVTM and CDR2 ANQGSEA. The germline V and J ends were trimmed by 6 bases and 4 bases, with 15 bases remaining between them. The CDR3 sequence is 13 residues long. CDR3 nucleotide sequence: TGCAGCGTGAAACAGGGTGCCGGCACTGAAGCTTTCTTT. It encodes CSVKQGAGTEAFF.

The chain joins TRBV3-1 (or the pseudogene TRBV3-2) to TRBJ1-1, with D possibly being TRBD1 (5 bases). The V and J ends lost 8 bases and 3 bases respectively, with 10 bases between them. The CDR3 has 12 amino acids. The germline V gene has CDR1 LGHDT and CDR2 YNNKEL (reference sequence). CDR3 coding DNA: TGTGCCAGCCGAGACAGTTACACTGAAGCTTTCTTT. As protein: CASRDSYTEAFF.

This chain joins TRBV5-1 and TRBJ2-5, with TRBD1 as a possible D gene (5 bases). The CDR3 runs to 15 residues. The germline CDR1 and CDR2 sequences are SGHRS and YFSETQ. V was cut by 6 bases and J by 1 base, with 16 bases left in between. CDR3 sequence (DNA): TGCGCCAGCAAAATACAGGCTACTCCCCAAGAGACCCAGTACTTC. It translates to CASKIQATPQETQYF.

This clone was picked up one time. This chain uses TRBV5-3 with TRBJ1-2; possible D gene TRBD1, 6 bases. TRBV5-3 is given ORF status, its function remaining uncertain. The CDR3 is 15 residues long. The V end lost 4 bases, the J end lost 4 bases, and 17 bases lay between the germline ends. CDR3 coding DNA: TGTGCCAGAAGCGCGCTCCGGGACACCCTCTATGGCTACACCTTC. This gives the protein CARSALRDTLYGYTF.

In its sample, this clone was seen a few times. The chain combines TRBV6-5 with TRBJ1-4, with a tentative D call TRBD1 (5 bases). Trimming stripped 0 bases from V and 14 bases from J, with 10 bases between. Germline V gene sequence: CDR1 MNHEY, CDR2 SVGAGI. This CDR3 is 12 amino acids long. The CDR3 nucleotides read TGTGCCAGCAGTTACTCAGGGACTTTCCTGTTTTTT. It codes for CASSYSGTFLFF.

The chain joins TRBV7-3 to TRBJ2-5, with D maybe TRBD1 (5 bases). V lost 2 bases and J 4 bases, leaving 17 bases between the germline ends. The CDR3 covers 16 residues. Germline V gives CDR1 SGHTA, CDR2 FQGTGA. CDR3 coding DNA: TGTGCCAGCAGCTTAGGGGCCCAATCCCTTTCAGAGACCCAGTACTTC. Its translation: CASSLGAQSLSETQYF.

V gene TRBV5-1 combines with J gene TRBJ1-4, with 7 positions matching TRBD1. Germline CDR1 is SGHRS and CDR2 is YFSETQ. V lost 2 bases and J lost 6; bases outside the gene matches: 7. The CDR3 length is 15 residues. The CDR3 nucleotides read TGCGCCAGCAGCTTAACCGGGACAGAGTATGAAAAACTGTTTTTT. Residues: CASSLTGTEYEKLFF.

This clone was counted once. This chain joins TRBV18 and TRBJ2-5, with D unresolved. From germline, CDR1 is KGHSH and CDR2 LQKENI. V lost 0 bases and J 2 bases, leaving 7 bases between the germline ends. CDR3 size: 14 residues. CDR3 in amino acids: CASSPPSLQETQYF. In nucleotides, the CDR3 is TGTGCCAGCTCACCACCGAGCCTGCAAGAGACCCAGTACTTC.